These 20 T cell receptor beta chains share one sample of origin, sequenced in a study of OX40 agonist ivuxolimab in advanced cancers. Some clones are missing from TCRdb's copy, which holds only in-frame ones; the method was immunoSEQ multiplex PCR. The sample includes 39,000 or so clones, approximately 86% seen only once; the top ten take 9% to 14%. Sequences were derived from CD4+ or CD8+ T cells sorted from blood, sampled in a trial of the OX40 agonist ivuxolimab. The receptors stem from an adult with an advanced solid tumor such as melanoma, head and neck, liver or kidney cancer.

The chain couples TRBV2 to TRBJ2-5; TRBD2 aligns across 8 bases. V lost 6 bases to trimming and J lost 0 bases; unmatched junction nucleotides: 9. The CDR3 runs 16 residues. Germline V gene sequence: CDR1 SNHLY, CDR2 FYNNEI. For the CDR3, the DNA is TGTGCCAGCAGCCCCGGCGGAGCGGGGGACCAAGAGACCCAGTACTTC. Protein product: CASSPGGAGDQETQYF.

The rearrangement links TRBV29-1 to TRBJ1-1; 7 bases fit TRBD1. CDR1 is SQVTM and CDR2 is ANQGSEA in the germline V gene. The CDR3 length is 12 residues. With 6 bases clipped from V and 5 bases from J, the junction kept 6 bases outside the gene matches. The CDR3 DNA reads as TGCAGCGTCCTTGACAGGGATACTGAAGCTTTCTTT. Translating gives CSVLDRDTEAFF.

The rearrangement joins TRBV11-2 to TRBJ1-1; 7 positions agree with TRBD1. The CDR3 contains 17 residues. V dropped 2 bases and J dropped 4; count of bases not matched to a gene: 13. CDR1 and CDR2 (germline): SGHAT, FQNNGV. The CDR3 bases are TGTGCCAGCAGCTTACCGGGACAGCCTCTTTTAGGCACTGAAGCTTTCTTT. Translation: CASSLPGQPLLGTEAFF.

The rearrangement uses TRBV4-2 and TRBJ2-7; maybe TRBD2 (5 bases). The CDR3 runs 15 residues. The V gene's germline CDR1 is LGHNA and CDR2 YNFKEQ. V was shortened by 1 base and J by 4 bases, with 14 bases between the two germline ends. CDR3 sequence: CASSQARQAGYEQYF. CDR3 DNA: TGTGCCAGCAGCCAAGCTCGTCAGGCGGGTTACGAGCAGTACTTC.

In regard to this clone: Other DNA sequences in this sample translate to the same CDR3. This CDR3 reads CASSPTRGNEQFF. The CDR3 DNA is TGTGCCAGCAGCCCTACCAGAGGGAATGAGCAGTTCTTC. J is TRBJ2-1 and V is TRBV5-4, with D perhaps matching TRBD2 (5 bases). The CDR3 is made up of 13 amino acids. Trimming cost V 4 bases and J 7 bases, with 12 bases left between them. From germline, CDR1 is SGHNT and CDR2 YYREEE (reference sequence).

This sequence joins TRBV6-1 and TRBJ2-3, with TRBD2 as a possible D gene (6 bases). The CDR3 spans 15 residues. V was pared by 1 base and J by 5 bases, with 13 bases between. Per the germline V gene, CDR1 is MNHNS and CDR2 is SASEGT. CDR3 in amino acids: CASSEGTGARDTQYF. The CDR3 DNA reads TGTGCCAGCAGTGAAGGGACGGGAGCGAGAGATACGCAGTATTTT.

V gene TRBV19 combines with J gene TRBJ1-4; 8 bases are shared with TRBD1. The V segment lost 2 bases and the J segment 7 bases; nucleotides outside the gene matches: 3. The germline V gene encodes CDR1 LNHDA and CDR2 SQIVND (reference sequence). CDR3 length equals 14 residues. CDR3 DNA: TGTGCCAGTAGTATAATTACAGGGGGTGAAAAACTGTTTTTT. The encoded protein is CASSIITGGEKLFF.

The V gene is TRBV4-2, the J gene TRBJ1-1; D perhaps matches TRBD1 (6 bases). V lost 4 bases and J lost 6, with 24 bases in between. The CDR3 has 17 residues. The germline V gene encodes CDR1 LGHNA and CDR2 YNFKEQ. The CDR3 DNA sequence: TGTGCCAGCAGCCTTCGGTGGCAGGGGCAATCGCGACCTGAAGCTTTCTTT. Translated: CASSLRWQGQSRPEAFF.

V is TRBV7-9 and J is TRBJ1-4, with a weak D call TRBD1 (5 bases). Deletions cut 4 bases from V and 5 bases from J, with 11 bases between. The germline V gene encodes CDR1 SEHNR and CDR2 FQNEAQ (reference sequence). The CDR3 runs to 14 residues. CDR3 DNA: TGTGCCAGCAGCTCGCGTGGGGGGAATGAAAAACTGTTTTTT. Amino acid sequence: CASSSRGGNEKLFF.

The CDR3, as DNA: TGTGCCAGCAGCCTGGGACTAGCGGGAGGGCTCGGTGAAACCGGGGAGCTGTTTTTT. It translates to CASSLGLAGGLGETGELFF. The V gene is TRBV13, the J gene TRBJ1-3; TRBD2 matches 16 bases. Near its end, the DNA agrees better with TRBJ2-2, so the J call may be wrong. CDR1 is PRHDT and CDR2 is FYEKMQ in the germline V gene (reference sequence). This CDR3 spans 19 amino acids.

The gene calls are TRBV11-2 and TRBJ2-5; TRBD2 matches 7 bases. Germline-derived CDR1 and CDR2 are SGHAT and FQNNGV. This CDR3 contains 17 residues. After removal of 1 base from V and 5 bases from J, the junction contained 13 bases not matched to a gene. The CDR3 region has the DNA TGTGCCAGCAGCTTAGTCTTAGGGGCACGGGAGGTGGAGACCCAGTACTTC. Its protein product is CASSLVLGAREVETQYF.

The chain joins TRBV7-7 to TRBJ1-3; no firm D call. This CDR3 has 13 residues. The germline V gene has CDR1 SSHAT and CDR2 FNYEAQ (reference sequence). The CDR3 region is CASGGVAGNTIYF. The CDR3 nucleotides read TGTGCTAGCGGCGGGGTTGCTGGAAACACCATATATTTT.

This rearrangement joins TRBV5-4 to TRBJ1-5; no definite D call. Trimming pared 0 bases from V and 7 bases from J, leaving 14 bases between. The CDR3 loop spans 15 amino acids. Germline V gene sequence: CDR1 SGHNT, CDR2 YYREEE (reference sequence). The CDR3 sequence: CASSLETYPRQPQHF. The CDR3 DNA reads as TGTGCCAGCAGCTTGGAGACGTACCCGCGACAGCCCCAGCATTTT.

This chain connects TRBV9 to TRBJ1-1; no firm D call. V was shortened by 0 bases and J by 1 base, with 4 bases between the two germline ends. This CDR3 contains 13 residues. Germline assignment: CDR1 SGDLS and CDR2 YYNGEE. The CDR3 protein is CASSVAENTEAFF. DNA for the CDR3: TGTGCCAGCAGCGTAGCAGAGAACACTGAAGCTTTCTTT.

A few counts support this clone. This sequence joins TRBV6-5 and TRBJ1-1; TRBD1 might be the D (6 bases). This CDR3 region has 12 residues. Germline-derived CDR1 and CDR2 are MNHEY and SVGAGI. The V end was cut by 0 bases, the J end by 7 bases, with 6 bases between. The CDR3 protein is CASSYSTGEAFF. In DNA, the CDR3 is TGTGCCAGCAGTTACTCGACAGGTGAAGCTTTCTTT.

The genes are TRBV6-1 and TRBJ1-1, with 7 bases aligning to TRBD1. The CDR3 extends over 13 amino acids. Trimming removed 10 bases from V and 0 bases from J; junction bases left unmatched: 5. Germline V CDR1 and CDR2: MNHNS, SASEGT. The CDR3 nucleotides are TGTGCCACCCACAGGGGCATGAACACTGAAGCTTTCTTT. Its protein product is CATHRGMNTEAFF.

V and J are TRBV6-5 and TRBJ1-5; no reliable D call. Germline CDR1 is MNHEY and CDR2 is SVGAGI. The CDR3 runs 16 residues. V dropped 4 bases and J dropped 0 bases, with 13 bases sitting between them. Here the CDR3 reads CASSSRSDFSNQPQHF. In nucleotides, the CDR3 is TGTGCCAGCAGTTCTAGATCTGACTTTAGCAATCAGCCCCAGCATTTT.

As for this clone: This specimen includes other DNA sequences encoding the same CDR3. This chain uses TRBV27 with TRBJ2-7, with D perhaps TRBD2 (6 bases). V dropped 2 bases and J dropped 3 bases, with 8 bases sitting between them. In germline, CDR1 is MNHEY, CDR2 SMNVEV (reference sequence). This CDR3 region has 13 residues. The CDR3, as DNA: TGTGCCAGCAGTTTAACCGGGAGCTACGAGCAGTACTTC. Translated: CASSLTGSYEQYF.

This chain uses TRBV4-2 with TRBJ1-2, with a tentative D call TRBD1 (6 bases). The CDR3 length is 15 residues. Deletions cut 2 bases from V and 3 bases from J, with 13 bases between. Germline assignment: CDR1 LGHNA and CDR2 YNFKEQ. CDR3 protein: CASSQLQGGYYGYTF. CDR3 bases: TGTGCCAGCAGCCAATTACAGGGAGGATACTATGGCTACACCTTC.

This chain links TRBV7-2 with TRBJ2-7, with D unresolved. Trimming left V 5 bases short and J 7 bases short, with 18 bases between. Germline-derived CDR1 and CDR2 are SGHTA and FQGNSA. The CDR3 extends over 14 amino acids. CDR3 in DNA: TGTGCCAGCAGCGAGTGGACCCTTTCCGGTGAGCAGTACTTC. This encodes CASSEWTLSGEQYF.